The 28 T cell receptor beta chains below all came from one sample that was sequenced in a study of blood T cell repertoires in COVID-19. Profiling relied on immunoSEQ multiplex PCR, and the TCRdb table lists in-frame clones only, not all of them. This sample has hundreds of thousands of clones, with under 90% found just once. The sequencing input was peripheral blood. Every receptor here comes from a woman aged 40 to 50 with active or convalescent COVID-19.

This chain joins TRBV5-1 and TRBJ2-7; the match to TRBD2 covers 13 bases. After removal of 4 bases from V and 4 bases from J, the junction contained 5 bases not matched to a gene. Germline CDR1 and CDR2: SGHRS and YFSETQ. The CDR3 contains 15 residues. The CDR3 protein is CASSRLAGGRYEQYF. CDR3 nucleotides: TGCGCCAGCAGCCGACTAGCGGGGGGTCGATACGAGCAGTACTTC.

This clone was observed once. The chain carries TRBV7-9 and TRBJ2-1; tentative D call: TRBD1 (5 bases). The V and J ends lost 1 base and 8 bases respectively, with 12 bases between them. CDR1 SEHNR and CDR2 FQNEAQ come from the germline V gene (reference sequence). The CDR3 has 14 amino acids. The CDR3 nucleotides are TGTGCCAGCAGCTTAGTTAGGGAAGGGGATGAGCAGTTCTTC. Amino acids: CASSLVREGDEQFF. The full variable domain, in which reference TRBV7-9 and TRBJ2-1 provide the parts outside the CDR3, is DTGVSQNPRHKITKRGQNVTFRCDPISEHNRLYWYRQTLGQGPEFLTYFQNEAQLEKSRLLSDRFSAERPKGSFSTLEIQRTEQGDSAMYLCASSLVREGDEQFFGPGTRLTVL.

This clone has only a few counts. The chain recombines TRBV7-6 with TRBJ2-1, with D possibly matching TRBD2 (5 bases). The CDR3 spans 16 residues. V lost 5 bases, J lost 4 bases, and 18 bases lay in between. The germline CDR1 and CDR2 sequences are SGHVS and FNYEAQ. As DNA, the CDR3 is TGTGCCAGCAGCGCACTTACTAATACGGGGTACAATGAGCAGTTCTTC. Protein product: CASSALTNTGYNEQFF.

The chain employs TRBV24-1 and TRBJ2-7, with 8 nucleotides matching TRBD1. CDR3 length: 16 amino acids. The V gene end was trimmed by 3 bases and the J gene end by 2 bases; junction bases not matched to a gene: 8. The germline gives CDR1 KGHDR, CDR2 SFDVKD. CDR3 bases: TGTGCCACCAGTGATGGAGGGACAGGTGTTACCTACGAGCAGTACTTC. Translation gives CATSDGGTGVTYEQYF.

This clone was counted a single time. The chain recombines TRBV6-5 with TRBJ1-3; D remains ambiguous. V gave up 6 bases and J gave up 0 bases, with 9 bases separating them. The germline V gene has CDR1 MNHEY and CDR2 SVGAGI. The CDR3 has 14 residues. In DNA form, the CDR3 reads TGTGCCAGCAGGGTACAGCTCTCTGGAAACACCATATATTTT. Protein sequence: CASRVQLSGNTIYF.

This chain uses TRBV4-1 with TRBJ1-4, with a tentative D call TRBD1 (6 bases). Trimming took off 1 base at V and 10 bases at J, with 16 bases between the two ends. CDR1 MGHRA and CDR2 YSYEKL come from the germline V gene. The CDR3 is made up of 15 amino acids. The CDR3 sequence is CASSQVLQGLGKLFF. CDR3 in DNA: TGCGCCAGCAGCCAAGTTTTACAGGGCTTGGGAAAACTGTTTTTT.

The rearrangement uses TRBV6-5 and TRBJ1-2, with TRBD1 matching 10 bases. V dropped 5 bases and J dropped 3; count of bases not matched to a gene: 6. The germline V gene encodes CDR1 MNHEY and CDR2 SVGAGI. The CDR3 has 15 amino acids. Here the CDR3 reads CASSQPGQGDYGYTF. CDR3 DNA: TGTGCCAGCAGTCAGCCCGGACAGGGGGACTATGGCTACACCTTC.

This clone was found many times. The chain recombines TRBV7-2 with TRBJ2-3; a possible D gene is TRBD2 (5 bases). Germline CDR1 is SGHTA and CDR2 is FQGNSA. Trimming stripped 3 bases from V and 2 bases from J, with 9 bases between. The CDR3 is made up of 14 amino acids. As DNA, the CDR3 is TGTGCCAGCAGCTTGTGGGGAGTCACAGATACGCAGTATTTT. Amino acid sequence: CASSLWGVTDTQYF.

CDR3 sequence reads: CASRDRASYEQYF. The CDR3 DNA follows: TGTGCCAGCAGGGACAGGGCCTCCTACGAGCAGTACTTC. The chain has TRBV6-5 and TRBJ2-7, with 8 bases matching TRBD1. The V gene end was trimmed by 6 bases and the J gene end by 0 bases; junction bases not matched to a gene: 1. This CDR3 region has 13 residues. The V gene's germline CDR1 is MNHEY and CDR2 SVGAGI.

The chain joins TRBV6-2 or TRBV6-3 to TRBJ1-6; 8 nucleotides align to TRBD1. V lost 2 bases to trimming and J lost 6 bases; unmatched junction nucleotides: 6. Germline V CDR1 and CDR2: MNHEY, SVGEGT. The CDR3 loop spans 16 amino acids. CDR3 nucleotide sequence: TGTGCCAGCAGTTACATTGCAGGGGGCGGTAATTCACCCCTCCACTTT. As protein: CASSYIAGGGNSPLHF.

CDR3 DNA sequence: TGTGCCAGCAGCGCTATGAACACAGATACGCAGTATTTT. It translates to CASSAMNTDTQYF. The chain is built from TRBV9 and TRBJ2-3; D is unclear. Germline V CDR1 and CDR2: SGDLS, YYNGEE. V lost 3 bases and J 2 bases, leaving 7 bases between the germline ends. This CDR3 is 13 amino acids long.

This chain uses TRBV6-2 or TRBV6-3 with TRBJ2-3; 8 bases map to TRBD2. The V gene end was trimmed by 3 bases and the J gene end by 2 bases; junction bases not matched to a gene: 7. The CDR3 covers 16 residues. The germline V gene has CDR1 MNHEY and CDR2 SVGEGT. Here the CDR3 reads CASSYRGGLSTDTQYF. DNA for the CDR3: TGTGCCAGCAGTTATCGGGGGGGCCTATCCACAGATACGCAGTATTTT.

The chain uses TRBV4-1 and TRBJ2-7, with D unresolved. The germline CDR1 and CDR2 sequences are MGHRA and YSYEKL. This CDR3 has 16 amino acids. The V and J ends lost 5 bases and 3 bases respectively, with 20 bases between them. The CDR3 DNA reads TGCGCCAGCAGCATCGATAGTGCAGGTGAACACTACGAGCAGTACTTC. Translated: CASSIDSAGEHYEQYF.

The chain employs TRBV25-1 and TRBJ2-5, with 9 bases that match TRBD1. J lost 4 bases, V lost 3 bases, and 6 bases had no gene match. The CDR3 extends over 15 amino acids. Germline-derived CDR1 and CDR2 are MGHDK and SYGVNS. Here the CDR3 reads CASSDMGTGPETQYF. DNA of the CDR3: TGTGCCAGCAGTGATATGGGGACAGGGCCAGAGACCCAGTACTTC. The complete variable domain, with remaining parts taken from reference TRBV25-1 and TRBJ2-5, reads EADIYQTPRYLVIGTGKKITLECSQTMGHDKMYWYQQDPGMELHLIHYSYGVNSTEKGDLSSESTVSRIRTEHFPLTLESARPSHTSQYLCASSDMGTGPETQYFGPGTRLLVL.

This clone was seen once. The rearrangement uses TRBV7-8 and TRBJ2-5, with D perhaps matching TRBD2 (6 bases). The length of the CDR3 is 16 residues. The germline V gene has CDR1 SGHVS and CDR2 FQNEAQ. V lost 5 bases to trimming and J lost 6 bases, with 22 bases between them. CDR3 DNA sequence: TGTGCCAGCAGCCCCCAAGGTATCGCTAGCGAGAAGACCCAGTACTTC. Amino acid sequence: CASSPQGIASEKTQYF. The variable domain in full, completed from reference TRBV7-8 and TRBJ2-5, reads GAGVSQSPRYKVAKRGQDVALRCDPISGHVSLFWYQQALGQGPEFLTYFQNEAQLDKSGLPSDRFFAERPEGSVSTLKIQRTQQEDSAVYLCASSPQGIASEKTQYFGPGTRLLVL.

To note about this clone: The junction shows a germline mismatch at one end, possibly a read error. The chain links TRBV7-7 to TRBJ1-1; maybe TRBD1 (5 bases). In germline, CDR1 is SSHAT, CDR2 FNYEAQ (reference sequence). This CDR3 region has 14 residues. The CDR3 DNA reads as TGTGCTAGCAGCTTCAGGGATGTGGTCACTGAAGCTTTCTTT. It specifies CASSFRDVVTEAFF.

V and J are TRBV30 and TRBJ1-4; D perhaps matches TRBD1 (5 bases). V shed 0 bases and J shed 6 bases, with 14 bases lying between them. The CDR3 covers 15 residues. Germline loops: CDR1 GTSNPN, CDR2 SVGIG (reference sequence). CDR3 nucleotide sequence: TGTGCCTGGAGTGTGAGCGCAGGGATTTATGAAAAACTGTTTTTT. Residues: CAWSVSAGIYEKLFF. Based on the CDR3 plus reference TRBV30 and TRBJ1-4, the full variable domain is SQTIHQWPATLVQPVGSPLSLECTVEGTSNPNLYWYRQAAGRGLQLLFYSVGIGQISSEVPQNLSASRPQDRQFILSSKKLLLSDSGFYLCAWSVSAGIYEKLFFGSGTQLSVL.

The rearrangement links TRBV6-5 to TRBJ2-2; D may be TRBD1 (6 bases). Trimming took 2 bases from V and 5 from J, leaving 15 bases between them. CDR3 length: 16 amino acids. Germline CDR1 reads MNHEY; CDR2 reads SVGAGI. CDR3 protein: CASSYRKIRGTGELFF. The CDR3 DNA reads as TGTGCCAGCAGTTACCGAAAGATTAGGGGGACCGGGGAGCTGTTTTTT.

The chain employs TRBV9 and TRBJ2-7; D may be TRBD1 (5 bases). Looked up from germline, CDR1 is SGDLS and CDR2 is YYNGEE. V was trimmed by 4 bases and J by 6 bases, leaving 17 bases between them. The CDR3 consists of 14 residues. As DNA, the CDR3 is TGTGCCAGCAGCTCCGGTCTAACAGGCCCCGAGCAGTACTTC. It codes for CASSSGLTGPEQYF.

The CDR3 protein is CASSARGGGGTDTQYF. The DNA for the CDR3 is TGTGCCAGCAGCGCCCGCGGGGGTGGCGGCACAGATACGCAGTATTTT. This sequence joins TRBV7-2 and TRBJ2-3; TRBD2 agrees at 7 bases. J lost 1 base, V lost 5 bases, and 9 bases had no gene match. The CDR3 is 16 residues long. CDR1 and CDR2 from the germline V gene are SGHTA and FQGNSA.

The J gene is TRBJ2-3, the V gene TRBV5-1, with 11 nucleotides matching TRBD2. The V and J ends lost 4 bases and 2 bases, in that order; junction bases with no gene match: 6. Germline values: CDR1 SGHRS, CDR2 YFSETQ. This CDR3 comprises 16 residues. In DNA form, the CDR3 reads TGCGCCAGCAGCCCCGGGACTAGCGGCAACACAGATACGCAGTATTTT. It is translated as CASSPGTSGNTDTQYF.

The sample holds one count of this clone. V gene TRBV7-2 combines with J gene TRBJ2-5, with TRBD1 matching 8 bases. Losses at the gene ends were 5 bases for V and 2 bases for J; bases not matched to a gene: 4. Germline lookup yields CDR1 SGHTA and CDR2 FQGNSA. The CDR3 is 14 amino acids. The CDR3 sequence is CASSDRTGQETQYF. The CDR3 DNA sequence: TGTGCCAGCAGCGACCGGACAGGGCAAGAGACCCAGTACTTC.

The chain employs TRBV28 and TRBJ1-2; D is uncertain. V was shortened by 3 bases and J by 5 bases, with 4 bases between the two germline ends. The CDR3 is 11 residues long. Germline V gene sequence: CDR1 MDHEN, CDR2 SYDVKM. The CDR3 nucleotides are TGTGCCAGCAGTTTCGGTTATGGCTACACCTTC. Residues: CASSFGYGYTF.

V gene TRBV27 combines with J gene TRBJ2-7; 12 bases agree with TRBD2. V lost 2 bases, J lost 0 bases, and 2 bases stayed unmatched. Germline V lookup: CDR1 MNHEY, CDR2 SMNVEV (reference sequence). This CDR3 has 16 amino acids. CDR3 sequence reads: CASSLRGLAGSYEQYF. The CDR3 nucleotides are TGTGCCAGCAGTTTACGGGGACTAGCGGGCTCCTACGAGCAGTACTTC.

The genes are TRBV23-1 and TRBJ2-7, with 8 nucleotides matching TRBD2. TRBV23-1 is reported as an ORF; its role is uncertain. The CDR3 extends over 15 amino acids. J gave up 0 bases and V 4 bases, and 5 bases lay outside the gene matches. In nucleotides, the CDR3 is TGCGCCAGCAGTCGGGTAGCGGGGAGCTCCTACGAGCAGTACTTC. It specifies CASSRVAGSSYEQYF.

This clone was detected only once. The chain has TRBV7-2 and TRBJ1-3; TRBD1 aligns across 8 bases. Germline CDR1 and CDR2: SGHTA and FQGNSA. The CDR3 is 15 residues long. The J segment lost 5 bases and the V segment lost 2 bases, leaving 5 bases of the junction unmatched. The CDR3 is CASSLWAGGRNTIYF. CDR3 nucleotides: TGTGCCAGCAGCTTATGGGCAGGGGGCCGAAACACCATATATTTT.

This chain joins TRBV7-8 and TRBJ1-6; 8 bases align to TRBD1. There are 17 residues in the CDR3. With 5 bases clipped from V and 7 bases from J, the junction kept 13 bases outside the gene matches. Germline V gene sequence: CDR1 SGHVS, CDR2 FQNEAQ. Written as DNA, the CDR3 is TGTGCCAGCAGCCCAGAGGTGCAGGGGGCTAAGAATTCACCCCTCCACTTT. The encoded protein is CASSPEVQGAKNSPLHF.

V and J are TRBV19 and TRBJ1-4; no firm D call. CDR1 is LNHDA, CDR2 SQIVND, per germline (reference sequence). The germline V and J ends were trimmed by 2 bases and 5 bases, with 12 bases remaining between them. The CDR3 length is 15 residues. The CDR3 spells CASSINPSENEKLFF. The CDR3 DNA reads as TGTGCCAGTAGTATAAACCCGAGCGAGAATGAAAAACTGTTTTTT.